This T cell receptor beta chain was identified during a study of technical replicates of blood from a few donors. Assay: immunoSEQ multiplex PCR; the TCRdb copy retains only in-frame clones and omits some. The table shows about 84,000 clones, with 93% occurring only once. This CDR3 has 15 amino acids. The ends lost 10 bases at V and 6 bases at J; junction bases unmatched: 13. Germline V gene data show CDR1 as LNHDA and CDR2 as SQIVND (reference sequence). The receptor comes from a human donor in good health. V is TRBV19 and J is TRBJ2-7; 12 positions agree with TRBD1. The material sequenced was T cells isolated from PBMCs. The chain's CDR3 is CATSVSGTGGSEQYF. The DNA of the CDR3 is TGTGCCACCTCAGTATCCGGGACAGGGGGCTCCGAGCAGTACTTC.